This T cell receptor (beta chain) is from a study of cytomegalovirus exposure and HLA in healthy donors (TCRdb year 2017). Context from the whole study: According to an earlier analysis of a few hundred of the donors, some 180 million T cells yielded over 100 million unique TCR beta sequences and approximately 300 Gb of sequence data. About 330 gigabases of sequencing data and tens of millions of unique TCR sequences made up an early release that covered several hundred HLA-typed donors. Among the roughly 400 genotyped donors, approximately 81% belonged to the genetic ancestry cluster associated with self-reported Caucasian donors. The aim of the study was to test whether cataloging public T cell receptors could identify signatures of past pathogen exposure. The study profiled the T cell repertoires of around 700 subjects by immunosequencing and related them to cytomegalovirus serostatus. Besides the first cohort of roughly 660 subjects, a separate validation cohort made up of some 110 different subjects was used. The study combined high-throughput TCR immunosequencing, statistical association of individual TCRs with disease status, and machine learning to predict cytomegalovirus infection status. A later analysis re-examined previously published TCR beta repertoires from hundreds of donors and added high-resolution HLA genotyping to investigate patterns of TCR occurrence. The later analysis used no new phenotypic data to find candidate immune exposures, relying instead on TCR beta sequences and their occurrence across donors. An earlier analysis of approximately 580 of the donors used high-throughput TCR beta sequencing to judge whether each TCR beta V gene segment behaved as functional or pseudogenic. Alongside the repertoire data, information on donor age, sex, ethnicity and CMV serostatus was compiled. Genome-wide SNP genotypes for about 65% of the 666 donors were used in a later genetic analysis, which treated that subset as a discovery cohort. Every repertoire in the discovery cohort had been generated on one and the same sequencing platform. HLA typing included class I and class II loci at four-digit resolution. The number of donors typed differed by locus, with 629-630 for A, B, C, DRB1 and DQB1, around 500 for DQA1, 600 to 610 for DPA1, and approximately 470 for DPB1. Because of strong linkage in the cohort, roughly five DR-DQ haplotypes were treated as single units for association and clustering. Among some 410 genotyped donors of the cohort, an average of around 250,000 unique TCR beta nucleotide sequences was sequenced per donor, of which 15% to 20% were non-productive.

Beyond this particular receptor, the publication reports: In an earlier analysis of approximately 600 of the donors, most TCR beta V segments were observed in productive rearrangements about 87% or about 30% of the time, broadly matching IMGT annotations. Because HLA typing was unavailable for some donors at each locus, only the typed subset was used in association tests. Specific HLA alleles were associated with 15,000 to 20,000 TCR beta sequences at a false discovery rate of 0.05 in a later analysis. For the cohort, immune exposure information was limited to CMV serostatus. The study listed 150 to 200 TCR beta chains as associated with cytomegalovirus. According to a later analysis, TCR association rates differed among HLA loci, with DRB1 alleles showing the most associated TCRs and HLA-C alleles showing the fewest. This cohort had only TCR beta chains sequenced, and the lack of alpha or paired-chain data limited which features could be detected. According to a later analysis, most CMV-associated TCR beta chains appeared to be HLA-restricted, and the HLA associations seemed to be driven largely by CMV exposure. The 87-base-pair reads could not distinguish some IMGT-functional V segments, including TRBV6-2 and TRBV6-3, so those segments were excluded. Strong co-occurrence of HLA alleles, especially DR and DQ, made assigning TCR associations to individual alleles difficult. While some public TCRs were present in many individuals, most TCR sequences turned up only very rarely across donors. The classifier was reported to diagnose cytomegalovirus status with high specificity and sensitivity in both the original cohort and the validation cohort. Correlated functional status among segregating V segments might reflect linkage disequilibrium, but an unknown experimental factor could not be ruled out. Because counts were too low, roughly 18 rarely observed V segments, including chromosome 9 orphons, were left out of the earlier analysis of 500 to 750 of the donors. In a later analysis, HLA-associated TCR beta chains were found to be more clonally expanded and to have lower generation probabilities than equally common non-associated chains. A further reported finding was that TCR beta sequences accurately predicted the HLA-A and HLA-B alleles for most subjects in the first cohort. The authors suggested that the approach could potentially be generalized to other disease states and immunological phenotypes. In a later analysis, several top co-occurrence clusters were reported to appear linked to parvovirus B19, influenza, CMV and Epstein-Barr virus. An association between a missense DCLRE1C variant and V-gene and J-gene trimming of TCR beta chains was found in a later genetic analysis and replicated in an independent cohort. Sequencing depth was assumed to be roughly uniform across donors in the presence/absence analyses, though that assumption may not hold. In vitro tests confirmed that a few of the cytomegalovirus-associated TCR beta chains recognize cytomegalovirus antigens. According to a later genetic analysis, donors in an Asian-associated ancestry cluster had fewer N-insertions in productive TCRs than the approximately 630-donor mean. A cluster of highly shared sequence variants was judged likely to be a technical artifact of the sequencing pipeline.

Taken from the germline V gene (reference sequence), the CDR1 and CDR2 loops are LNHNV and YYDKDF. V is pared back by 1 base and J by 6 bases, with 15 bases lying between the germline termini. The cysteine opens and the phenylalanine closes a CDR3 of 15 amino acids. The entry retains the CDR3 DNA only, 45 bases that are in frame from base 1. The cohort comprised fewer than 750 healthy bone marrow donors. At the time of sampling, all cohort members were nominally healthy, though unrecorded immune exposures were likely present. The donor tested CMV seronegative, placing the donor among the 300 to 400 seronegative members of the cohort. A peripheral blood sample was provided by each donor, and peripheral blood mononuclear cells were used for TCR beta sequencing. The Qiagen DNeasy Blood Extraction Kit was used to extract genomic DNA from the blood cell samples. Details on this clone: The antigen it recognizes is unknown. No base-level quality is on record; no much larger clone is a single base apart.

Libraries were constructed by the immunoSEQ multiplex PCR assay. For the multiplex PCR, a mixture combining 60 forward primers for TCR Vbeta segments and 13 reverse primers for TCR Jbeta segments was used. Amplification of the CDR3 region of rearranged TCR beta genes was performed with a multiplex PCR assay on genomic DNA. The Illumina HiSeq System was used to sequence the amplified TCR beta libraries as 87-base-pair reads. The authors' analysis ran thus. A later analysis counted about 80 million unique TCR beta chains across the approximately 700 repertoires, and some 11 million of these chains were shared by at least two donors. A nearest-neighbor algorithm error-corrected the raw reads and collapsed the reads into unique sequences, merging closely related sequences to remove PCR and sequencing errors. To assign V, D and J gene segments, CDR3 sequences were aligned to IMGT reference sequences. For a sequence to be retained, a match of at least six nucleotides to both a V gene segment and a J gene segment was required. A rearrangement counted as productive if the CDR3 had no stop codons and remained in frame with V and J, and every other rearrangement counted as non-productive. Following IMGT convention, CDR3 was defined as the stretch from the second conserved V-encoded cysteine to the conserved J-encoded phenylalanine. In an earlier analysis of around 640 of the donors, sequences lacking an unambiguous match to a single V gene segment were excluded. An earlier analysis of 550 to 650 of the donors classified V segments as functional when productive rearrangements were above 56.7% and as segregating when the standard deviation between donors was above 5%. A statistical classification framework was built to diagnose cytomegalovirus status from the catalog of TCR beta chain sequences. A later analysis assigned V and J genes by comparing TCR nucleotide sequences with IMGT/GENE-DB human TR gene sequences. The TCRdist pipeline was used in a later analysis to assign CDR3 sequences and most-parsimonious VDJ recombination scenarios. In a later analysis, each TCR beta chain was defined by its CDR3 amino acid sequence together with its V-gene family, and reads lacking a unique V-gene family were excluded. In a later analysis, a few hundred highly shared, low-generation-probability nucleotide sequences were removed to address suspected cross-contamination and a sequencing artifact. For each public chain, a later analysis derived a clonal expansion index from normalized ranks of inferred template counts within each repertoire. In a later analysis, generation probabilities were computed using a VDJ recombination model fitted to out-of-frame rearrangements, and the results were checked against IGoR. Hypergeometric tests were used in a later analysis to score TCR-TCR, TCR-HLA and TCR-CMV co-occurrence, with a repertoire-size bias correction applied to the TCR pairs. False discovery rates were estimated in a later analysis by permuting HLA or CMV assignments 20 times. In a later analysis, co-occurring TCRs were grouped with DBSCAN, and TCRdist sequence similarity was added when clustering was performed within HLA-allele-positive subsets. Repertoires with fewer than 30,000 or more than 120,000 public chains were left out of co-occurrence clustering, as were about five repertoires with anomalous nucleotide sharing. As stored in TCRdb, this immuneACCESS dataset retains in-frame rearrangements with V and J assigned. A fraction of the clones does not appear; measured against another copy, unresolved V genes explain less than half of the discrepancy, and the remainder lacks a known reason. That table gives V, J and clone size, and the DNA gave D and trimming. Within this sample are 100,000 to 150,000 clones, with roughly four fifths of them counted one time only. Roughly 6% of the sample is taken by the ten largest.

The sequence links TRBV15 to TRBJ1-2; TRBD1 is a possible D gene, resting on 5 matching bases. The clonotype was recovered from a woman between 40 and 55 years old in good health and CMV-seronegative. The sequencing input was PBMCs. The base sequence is TGTGCCACCAGCAGAGTGGCCCAGGGAACGAATGGCTACACCTTC. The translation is CATSRVAQGTNGYTF.